This T cell receptor beta chain was documented in a study of control samples from healthy donors and cancer patients. Germline-derived CDR1 and CDR2 are LNHDA and SQIVND (reference sequence). With V trimmed by 7 bases and J by 6 bases, 13 bases remained unmatched. This CDR3 contains 15 residues. Generated by immunoSEQ multiplex PCR, the TCRdb table keeps only in-frame clones and is missing some. The sample includes 120,000 or so clones, approximately 92% of them seen just once. The V and J genes are TRBV19 and TRBJ1-2; 8 bases are shared with TRBD1. This TCR derives from a man older than 75 with head and neck cancer. Material: PBMCs. CDR3 in DNA: TGTGCCAGTATAAGGTCAGGGGGCGAGGGGAATGGCTACACCTTC. Its translation is CASIRSGGEGNGYTF.